This record covers a single T cell receptor (beta chain). Its antigen is not identified. The source of the sample is a study of CD4 T cells in relation to SARS-CoV-2 and coronaviruses. Some clones are missing from TCRdb's copy, which holds only in-frame ones; the method was immunoSEQ multiplex PCR. Here the sample spans about 36,000 clones, roughly 80% being singletons. This clonotype was obtained from an adult with COVID-19. Specimen: naive CD4+ T cells from PBMCs, cultured in vitro. The sample's subset: naive CD4+ T cells isolated by negative enrichment.

CDR3 amino acids: CASSAGQGGPQHF. As DNA, the CDR3 is TGTGCCAGTAGTGCCGGACAGGGTGGGCCCCAGCATTTT. The rearrangement links TRBV19 to TRBJ1-5; TRBD1 aligns across 8 bases. CDR1 and CDR2 from the germline V gene are LNHDA and SQIVND (reference sequence). CDR3 length: 13 residues. V trimming: 5 bases; J trimming: 9 bases; junction bases outside the gene matches: 6.